A selection of T cell receptor beta chains follows, all from one sample in a study of T cell changes during pregnancy in multiple sclerosis. Measured with immunoSEQ multiplex PCR; TCRdb has only the in-frame clones, and not every one. The table records some 97,000 clones, around 93% of them present only once. The source was peripheral blood, collected before pregnancy. These TCRs come from a female donor with multiple sclerosis, enrolled in a pregnancy study. CDR3s include the opening cysteine and the closing phenylalanine or tryptophan. D genes are given only for firm matches. Some rows have no size entry. The others give once, few or many, or a class for an expanded clone.

cdr3_aa cdr3_nt j_call clone_size d_call cdr3_length v_call
CASSLVASGDWDEQFF TGTGCCAGCAGCTTGGTGGCTAGCGGGGACTGGGATGAGCAGTTCTTC TRBJ2-1 NA TRBD2 16 TRBV5-4
CASRRKTGTGHGYTF TGTGCCAGTAGGCGAAAAACCGGGACAGGACATGGCTACACCTTC TRBJ1-2 NA TRBD1 15 TRBV19
CASSQDSEGELFF TGTGCCAGCAGCCAAGATTCGGAGGGGGAGCTGTTTTTT TRBJ2-2 NA NA 13 TRBV4-2
CASSISSTGNTEAFF TGTGCCAGTAGTATAAGCTCGACGGGGAACACTGAAGCTTTCTTT TRBJ1-1 NA NA 15 TRBV19
CASSYGPGLMNTEAFF TGTGCCAGCAGTTACGGGCCCGGACTAATGAACACTGAAGCTTTCTTT TRBJ1-1 NA NA 16 TRBV6-5
CASTRGGSTEAFF TGTGCCAGCACGAGGGGCGGGAGCACTGAAGCTTTCTTT TRBJ1-1 NA NA 13 TRBV6-5
CATKEGAVVTGELFF TGTGCCACCAAGGAGGGTGCAGTTGTCACCGGGGAGCTGTTTTTT TRBJ2-2 NA NA 15 TRBV2
CASSSPRQGLGTEAFF TGTGCCAGCAGTTCCCCCCGACAGGGCTTGGGCACTGAAGCTTTCTTT TRBJ1-1 NA TRBD1 16 TRBV6-6
CASSPRTGGAYEQYF TGTGCCAGCAGTCCAAGGACAGGGGGCGCTTACGAGCAGTACTTC TRBJ2-7 NA TRBD1 15 TRBV27
CASSIDRGVVAQHF TGTGCCAGTAGTATCGACAGAGGCGTTGTAGCCCAGCATTTT TRBJ1-5 NA NA 14 TRBV19
CASSLKGAENTEAFF TGTGCCAGCAGCTTAAAAGGGGCAGAGAACACTGAAGCTTTCTTT TRBJ1-1 once NA 15 TRBV11-2
CASSLAGVYNEQFF TGTGCCAGCAGCTTAGCGGGAGTCTACAATGAGCAGTTCTTC TRBJ2-1 NA NA 14 TRBV7-6
CASSTLDRAKLYEQYF TGTGCCAGCAGCACCCTAGACAGGGCGAAATTGTACGAGCAGTACTTC TRBJ2-7 NA TRBD1 16 TRBV5-6
CASSLRGQINYGYTF TGTGCCAGCAGCTTGAGGGGACAGATTAACTATGGCTACACCTTC TRBJ1-2 once TRBD1 15 TRBV5-6
CASSLSYRSIEAFF TGTGCCAGCAGTTTAAGTTATAGATCAATTGAAGCTTTCTTT TRBJ1-1 once NA 14 TRBV27
CALYVETNTEAFF TGTGCCCTATACGTAGAAACGAACACTGAAGCTTTCTTT TRBJ1-1 NA NA 13 TRBV19
CASSRTGREQYF TGTGCCAGCAGCAGGACAGGGCGGGAGCAGTACTTC TRBJ2-7 NA TRBD1 12 TRBV5-4
CASTTAVGYGYTF TGTGCCAGCACCACAGCGGTTGGATATGGCTACACCTTC TRBJ1-2 NA NA 13 TRBV27
CASSLVTSGRHNEQFF TGTGCCAGCAGCTTAGTAACTAGCGGGAGGCACAATGAGCAGTTCTTC TRBJ2-1 NA TRBD2 16 TRBV7-9
CASSPRGRNTEAFF TGTGCCAGCAGCCCGCGGGGCCGGAACACTGAAGCTTTCTTT TRBJ1-1 NA NA 14 TRBV7-8
CASSSPSGSSYEQYF TGCGCCAGCAGCTCCCCCAGTGGGAGCTCCTACGAGCAGTACTTC TRBJ2-7 NA NA 15 TRBV5-1
CASSLRLRAGSRSAYEQYF TGTGCCAGCAGTTTAAGGCTCAGGGCAGGGTCTCGATCAGCCTACGAGCAGTACTTC TRBJ2-7 once NA 19 TRBV27
CASSAGTSTTYEQYF TGTGCCAGCAGCGCGGGGACTAGCACAACCTACGAGCAGTACTTC TRBJ2-7 NA TRBD2 15 TRBV5-5
CASSLVLNEQFF TGCGCCAGCAGCTTGGTTCTCAATGAGCAGTTCTTC TRBJ2-1 NA NA 12 TRBV5-1
CASSPGTGDTGELFF TGTGCCAGCAGCCCCGGGACAGGGGACACCGGGGAGCTGTTTTTT TRBJ2-2 NA TRBD1 15 TRBV6-4
CAIRTSGGNEQFF TGTGCCATCAGGACTAGCGGGGGCAATGAGCAGTTCTTC TRBJ2-1 NA TRBD2 13 TRBV10-3
CSVPDYNTEAFF TGCAGCGTTCCGGACTATAACACTGAAGCTTTCTTT TRBJ1-1 NA NA 12 TRBV29-1
CASSVRQVNTEAFF TGTGCCAGCAGCGTACGACAGGTCAACACTGAAGCTTTCTTT TRBJ1-1 NA NA 14 TRBV9
CAWSVWGSPGSTEAFF TGTGCCTGGAGTGTATGGGGCTCACCCGGGAGCACTGAAGCTTTCTTT TRBJ1-1 NA NA 16 TRBV30
CASSVAMPGELFF TGTGCCAGCAGCGTAGCTATGCCCGGGGAGCTGTTTTTT TRBJ2-2 NA NA 13 TRBV9
CASSSRTSSTYEQYF TGTGCCAGCAGCTCCAGGACAAGTTCTACCTACGAGCAGTACTTC TRBJ2-7 NA NA 15 TRBV7-9
CASIVGGNTEAFF TGTGCCAGCATTGTCGGGGGGAACACTGAAGCTTTCTTT TRBJ1-1 NA NA 13 TRBV28
CASSLRGLNEQFF TGCGCCAGCAGCTTGAGGGGCCTAAATGAGCAGTTCTTC TRBJ2-1 NA NA 13 TRBV5-1
CASSEGGAGQHNEQFF TGTGCCAGCAGCGAGGGGGGAGCGGGGCAACACAATGAGCAGTTCTTC TRBJ2-1 NA NA 16 TRBV7-3
CASSYSSTDTQYF TGTGCCAGCAGTTACTCGTCAACAGATACGCAGTATTTT TRBJ2-3 NA NA 13 TRBV6-5
CASSDPDEQFF TGTGCCAGCAGTGATCCGGATGAGCAGTTCTTC TRBJ2-1 NA NA 11 TRBV2
CASSPGFPSGYNEQFF TGTGCCAGCAGTCCGGGTTTTCCTAGCGGCTACAATGAGCAGTTCTTC TRBJ2-1 NA TRBD2 16 TRBV7-2
CASKDMAGGNYEQYF TGTGCCAGTAAGGATATGGCGGGAGGTAACTACGAGCAGTACTTC TRBJ2-7 many TRBD2 15 TRBV27
CASSVSQGQEAFF TGTGCCAGCAGCGTATCACAGGGGCAAGAAGCTTTCTTT TRBJ1-1 NA TRBD1 13 TRBV9
CASSRDRSYEQYF TGTGCCAGCAGTAGGGACAGATCCTACGAGCAGTACTTC TRBJ2-7 NA TRBD1 13 TRBV6-1
CASSILQNYGYTF TGTGCCAGTAGTATATTACAGAACTATGGCTACACCTTC TRBJ1-2 NA NA 13 TRBV19
CAWSSPGLAGDEQFF TGTGCCTGGAGCTCTCCGGGACTAGCGGGAGATGAGCAGTTCTTC TRBJ2-1 NA TRBD2 15 TRBV30
CASSQDGGGGPDTQYF TGCGCCAGCAGCCAAGACGGAGGGGGAGGGCCAGATACGCAGTATTTT TRBJ2-3 NA NA 16 TRBV4-1
CASSQGTTQPQHF TGCGCCAGCAGTCAGGGGACGACTCAGCCCCAGCATTTT TRBJ1-5 few NA 13 TRBV10-1
CAWSVFADEQYF TGTGCCTGGAGTGTCTTCGCAGACGAGCAGTACTTC TRBJ2-7 NA NA 12 TRBV30
CASSYRQGTDTQYF TGTGCCAGCAGTTACAGGCAGGGCACAGATACGCAGTATTTT TRBJ2-3 once NA 14 TRBV6-5
CASSGREGLSNEQFF TGCGCCAGCAGTGGGCGGGAGGGCCTTAGCAATGAGCAGTTCTTC TRBJ2-1 NA TRBD2 15 TRBV10-1
CASSFFPLAEPGELFF TGCGCCAGCAGCTTTTTCCCACTAGCGGAACCCGGGGAGCTGTTTTTT TRBJ2-2 NA TRBD2 16 TRBV5-1
CAWSWEYKNEQYF TGTGCCTGGAGCTGGGAGTATAAAAACGAGCAGTACTTC TRBJ2-7 once NA 13 TRBV30
CASNPGQGRSGYTF TGCGCCAGCAACCCTGGACAGGGGAGGTCGGGCTACACCTTC TRBJ1-2 NA TRBD1 14 TRBV5-1
CASSPRLAGRGTFTDTQYF TGTGCCAGCAGCCCCCGGCTAGCGGGACGGGGGACCTTCACAGATACGCAGTATTTT TRBJ2-3 NA TRBD2 19 TRBV4-2
CASAHPSGGTYEQYF TGCGCCAGCGCCCACCCTAGCGGGGGAACTTACGAGCAGTACTTC TRBJ2-7 NA TRBD2 15 TRBV5-1
CASKDSPVNTEAFF TGTGCCAGCAAAGACAGCCCCGTGAACACTGAAGCTTTCTTT TRBJ1-1 NA NA 14 TRBV6-1
CASSLASGDTQYF TGCGCCAGCAGCTTGGCATCCGGGGATACGCAGTATTTT TRBJ2-3 NA NA 13 TRBV5-1
CASSPSGDPGTKNIQYF TGCGCCAGCAGCCCGTCAGGGGACCCCGGAACCAAAAACATTCAGTACTTC TRBJ2-4 NA NA 17 TRBV4-1
CASSPTGGGPDTQYF TGTGCCAGCAGCCCGACAGGGGGCGGTCCAGATACGCAGTATTTT TRBJ2-3 NA TRBD1 15 TRBV27
CASNTAPGGGGYTF TGTGCCAGCAATACGGCCCCAGGAGGGGGCGGCTACACCTTC TRBJ1-2 NA TRBD1 14 TRBV6-6